This T cell receptor beta chain came from a study of CD8 T cells in ankylosing spondylitis (dated by TCRdb to the late 2010s). Background for the entire study: T cell receptor beta repertoires were profiled in healthy donors and ankylosing spondylitis patients so that disease-linked TCR variants could be found. The whole study cohort included 85 to 120 healthy donors and roughly 24 ankylosing spondylitis patients. Peripheral blood samples were taken, and synovial fluid was additionally collected from ankylosing spondylitis patients.

The full study reports these points: In peripheral blood, the disease-linked clones were found at relatively low frequencies and had a CD8+ phenotype. Blood from ankylosing spondylitis patients appeared to be characterized by a TCR beta motif made up of about 8 highly homologous amino acid variants. According to the report, matched synovial fluid samples from ankylosing spondylitis patients were significantly enriched for the disease-linked clones. Some TCR beta motif variants had previously been reported in synovial fluid and blood of reactive arthritis patients, which suggested common disease-initiation mechanisms.

This clonotype was recorded at least ten times. Its cognate antigen has yet to be identified. No qualities accompany the bases; no much larger clone lies one base away. The sample was run on an Illumina HiSeq 2500. Quantitative 5'-RACE with molecular barcodes was used to prepare TCR beta libraries. In the source study's methods: A new computational method, built on a probabilistic model of VDJ rearrangement, was used to identify disease-linked TCR variants. Using fastp trimming at Q25 and MiXCR clonotype assembly, TCRdb reanalyzed the public sequencing data and kept in-frame beta chains. Rows with one shared CDR3 protein collapse into an entry with the most common genes and DNA. None of the V and J calls come from the authors' own analysis; TCRdb made them. This sample gives approximately 240,000 distinct CDR3 sequences in total; about 10% of them show up just once. The biggest ten clones account for 2.6% of the sample.

The junction shows trimming of 6 bases on V and 6 bases on J, and the gene matches do not reach 7 bases of it. The CDR3 starts with the cysteine, ends with the phenylalanine, and has 13 residues. CDR3 DNA only is kept here, 39 bases in frame from base 1. This sequence was found in a male donor with ankylosing spondylitis or in good health (not recorded which). The sequenced sample consisted of blood, either unsorted or a sorted T cell fraction (not recorded which). The chain employs TRBV12-3 or TRBV12-4 and TRBJ2-5, and 7 junction bases match TRBD2. The CDR3 region reads CASRFTSDKTQYF. The DNA sequence is TGTGCCAGCAGGTTCACTAGCGACAAGACCCAGTACTTC.